The entry below gives a single T cell receptor (beta chain) sequence along with its context. Its antigen remains unidentified. This specimen comes from a study of cytomegalovirus exposure and HLA in healthy donors. Overall study findings and caveats: Earlier findings revealed that most TCR beta V segments proved productive either about 87% or about 30% of the time. In vitro work confirmed that three CMV-associated chains recognize CMV antigens. The classifier was said to identify cytomegalovirus status with high specificity and sensitivity.

Germline lookup yields CDR1 SGHKS and CDR2 YYEKEE (reference sequence). There are 13 residues in the CDR3. V lost 6 bases and J lost 5, with 12 bases in between. Researchers ran the PCR with 60 Vbeta and 13 Jbeta primers. Authors' methods: Among the unique TCR beta chains that a later analysis counted, about 84 million in all, roughly 10 million were shared. Repertoires were generated with immunoSEQ multiplex PCR, while TCRdb's copy carries only in-frame clones and drops some. The D gene and trimming were derived from the DNA, and the V and J assignments and clone size from that table. The repertoire includes 150,000 to 200,000 clones, 81% of them detected once, and 3.4% sits in the top ten.

Input material: PBMCs. The receptor comes from a man aged 40-55 years in good health and CMV-seropositive. The chain carries TRBV5-5 and TRBJ1-5; D possibly corresponds to TRBD1 (5 bases). The CDR3 loop reads CASTPGGDQPQHF. Written as DNA, the CDR3 is TGTGCCAGCACCCCGGGGGGAGATCAGCCCCAGCATTTT.